The 26 T cell receptor beta chains reported below all come from one sample, sequenced in a study of blood T cell repertoires in COVID-19. TCRdb's copy holds only in-frame clones and misses some; the assay was immunoSEQ multiplex PCR. This repertoire shows tens of thousands of clones, approximately 84% found once; its top ten account for roughly 13%. The specimen was peripheral blood. Receptors were obtained from a woman between 65 and 79 years old in a cohort sampled during active COVID-19.

The chain joins TRBV27 to TRBJ2-7; 7 nucleotides match TRBD2. V was clipped by 1 base and J by 3 bases; unmatched bases: 6. This CDR3 comprises 15 residues. Germline values: CDR1 MNHEY, CDR2 SMNVEV (reference sequence). CDR3 nucleotides: TGTGCCAGCAGTTTATATAGGACTAGTAACTACGAGCAGTACTTC. Translating it yields CASSLYRTSNYEQYF.

This chain uses TRBV10-2 with TRBJ1-1; D remains unclear. This CDR3 has 13 residues. With 3 bases removed from V and 1 base from J, the gap between germline ends came to 6 bases. Germline CDR1 reads WSHSY; CDR2 reads SAAADI. This chain's CDR3 is CASSDEGNTEAFF. The CDR3 DNA follows: TGCGCCAGCAGTGATGAGGGGAACACTGAAGCTTTCTTT.

The V gene is TRBV4-1, the J gene TRBJ1-1; 7 positions match TRBD1. CDR3 length: 14 residues. The germline V gene has CDR1 MGHRA and CDR2 YSYEKL. Losses at the gene ends were 3 bases for V and 0 bases for J; bases not matched to a gene: 1. The CDR3 DNA reads TGCGCCAGCAGCCATGGACAGGTGAACACTGAAGCTTTCTTT. Its protein product is CASSHGQVNTEAFF.

The chain couples TRBV7-9 to TRBJ2-1; a possible D gene is TRBD2 (5 bases). The CDR3 runs to 14 residues. Trimming took off 5 bases at V and 3 bases at J, with 11 bases between the two ends. CDR1 is SEHNR, CDR2 FQNEAQ, per germline (reference sequence). The CDR3 sequence is CASSPSLHYNEQFF. The CDR3 bases are TGTGCCAGCAGCCCTAGCTTACACTACAATGAGCAGTTCTTC.

This clone was counted once. V gene TRBV11-2 combines with J gene TRBJ2-1; TRBD2 aligns across 7 bases. Germline values: CDR1 SGHAT, CDR2 FQNNGV. This CDR3 has 12 residues. The junction had 5 bases not matched to a gene; V was cut back by 5 bases and J by 10 bases. The DNA for the CDR3 is TGTGCCAGCAGCGCTAGCGGAAGGGAGCAGTTCTTC. Translating it yields CASSASGREQFF. Full variable domain (remainder filled in from reference TRBV11-2 and TRBJ2-1): EAGVAQSPRYKIIEKRQSVAFWCNPISGHATLYWYQQILGQGPKLLIQFQNNGVVDDSQLPKDRFSAERLKGVDSTLKIQPAKLEDSAVYLCASSASGREQFFGPGTRLTVL.

The chain uses TRBV27 and TRBJ1-1; perhaps TRBD1 as D (6 bases). There are 14 residues in the CDR3. Deletions cut 6 bases from V and 4 bases from J, with 15 bases between. Germline CDR1 reads MNHEY; CDR2 reads SMNVEV (reference sequence). The CDR3 is CASRDTGFVTEAFF. The DNA for the CDR3 is TGTGCCAGCAGAGATACAGGGTTTGTCACTGAAGCTTTCTTT.

The chain joins TRBV29-1 to TRBJ2-1; the D is unclear. Germline CDR1 and CDR2: SQVTM and ANQGSEA. With 4 bases removed from V and 6 bases from J, the gap between germline ends came to 7 bases. The CDR3 extends over 11 amino acids. For the CDR3, the DNA is TGCAGCGTTGCGGAGCCCAATGAGCAGTTCTTC. Translating gives CSVAEPNEQFF.

This chain connects TRBV27 to TRBJ1-1; D uncertain. Trimming pared 2 bases from V and 9 bases from J, leaving 7 bases between. The CDR3 consists of 11 residues. Germline CDR1 and CDR2: MNHEY and SMNVEV (reference sequence). The CDR3 sequence: CASSLRGKAFF. Here the CDR3 DNA reads TGTGCCAGCAGTTTACGGGGTAAAGCTTTCTTT.

This clone was found once. This rearrangement joins TRBV10-3 to TRBJ1-1; D might be TRBD1 (5 bases). The CDR3 totals 14 residues. In germline, CDR1 is ENHRY, CDR2 SYGVKD. Trimming stripped 3 bases from V and 4 bases from J, with 12 bases between. The CDR3 loop reads CAISDAGVTTEAFF. In DNA form, the CDR3 reads TGTGCCATCAGTGATGCGGGGGTGACCACTGAAGCTTTCTTT.

The rearrangement uses TRBV28 and TRBJ1-5; 7 bases agree with TRBD1. In germline, CDR1 is MDHEN, CDR2 SYDVKM. Trimming removed 4 bases from V and 4 bases from J; junction bases left unmatched: 4. The CDR3 runs to 14 residues. CDR3 in amino acids: CASSSGGINQPQHF. The CDR3 DNA reads TGTGCCAGCAGTTCAGGGGGAATTAATCAGCCCCAGCATTTT.

This chain connects TRBV19 to TRBJ1-2, with TRBD1 as a possible D gene (5 bases). The ends were cut back, 2 bases at V and 6 bases at J, with 10 bases in the middle. The CDR3 has 13 residues. Germline CDR1 is LNHDA and CDR2 is SQIVND (reference sequence). The CDR3 here is CASSISGQDGYTF. As DNA, the CDR3 is TGTGCCAGTAGTATATCAGGACAAGATGGCTACACCTTC. Full variable domain (outside the CDR3, taken from reference TRBV19 and TRBJ1-2): DGGITQSPKYLFRKEGQNVTLSCEQNLNHDAMYWYRQDPGQGLRLIYYSQIVNDFQKGDIAEGYSVSREKKESFPLTVTSAQKNPTAFYLCASSISGQDGYTFGSGTRLTVV.

This clone was observed a few times. The chain has TRBV18 and TRBJ2-7; 10 nucleotides align to TRBD1. This CDR3 has 14 amino acids. CDR1 is KGHSH, CDR2 LQKENI, per germline. The trim removed 3 bases at V and 3 bases at J, leaving 2 bases unmatched. CDR3: CASSPGQGYYEQYF. DNA of the CDR3: TGTGCCAGCTCACCGGGACAGGGGTACTACGAGCAGTACTTC.

V and J are TRBV27 and TRBJ2-7; 10 nucleotides align to TRBD1. With V trimmed by 5 bases and J by 3 bases, 4 bases remained unmatched. The CDR3 runs to 14 residues. CDR1 is MNHEY and CDR2 is SMNVEV in the germline V gene (reference sequence). The CDR3 spells CASSPGTGVYEQYF. The DNA of the CDR3 is TGTGCCAGCAGTCCAGGGACAGGGGTCTACGAGCAGTACTTC.

This clone was picked up a small number of times. V is TRBV10-3 and J is TRBJ2-3; 7 bases fit TRBD2. This CDR3 has 14 residues. V shed 4 bases, J shed 4 bases, and the junction held 5 bases outside the gene matches. CDR1 and CDR2 (germline): ENHRY, SYGVKD. CDR3 bases: TGTGCCATCAGTGTAGGCGGGGGTGCAGATACGCAGTATTTT. This encodes CAISVGGGADTQYF.

This clone was observed a handful of times. The chain is built from TRBV7-9 and TRBJ2-7; D not resolved. This CDR3 has 15 residues. The V gene lost 6 bases and the J gene lost 2 bases, with 17 bases spanning the gap. Germline loops: CDR1 SEHNR, CDR2 FQNEAQ (reference sequence). CDR3 protein: CASRYSTGAPYEQYF. Here the CDR3 DNA reads TGTGCCAGCAGATATAGCACTGGAGCGCCCTACGAGCAGTACTTC.

This sequence joins TRBV18 and TRBJ1-1; 8 nucleotides match TRBD1. This CDR3 contains 15 residues. V lost 8 bases to trimming and J lost 0 bases; unmatched junction nucleotides: 8. Per the germline V gene, CDR1 is KGHSH and CDR2 is LQKENI. CDR3 nucleotide sequence: TGTGCCAGCGCAGGACAGGGACTAATGAACACTGAAGCTTTCTTT. Protein: CASAGQGLMNTEAFF.

This sequence joins TRBV19 and TRBJ1-6, with a weak D call TRBD1 (5 bases). The CDR3 has 14 amino acids. V lost 7 bases and J 5 bases, leaving 12 bases between the germline ends. Germline values: CDR1 LNHDA, CDR2 SQIVND (reference sequence). CDR3: CASTWTNNNSPLHF. For the CDR3, the DNA is TGTGCCAGTACCTGGACAAACAATAATTCACCCCTCCACTTT.

As DNA, the CDR3 is TGTGCCAGCTCGAAGGACAGTTTACCCCTAAATCAGCCCCAGCATTTT. Translating it yields CASSKDSLPLNQPQHF. This sequence joins TRBV18 and TRBJ1-5, with TRBD1 as a possible D gene (6 bases). Germline V gives CDR1 KGHSH, CDR2 LQKENI. V shed 6 bases and J shed 4 bases, with 19 bases lying between them. CDR3 length: 16 amino acids.

This clone counts as medium-sized (0.01 to 0.1%). This chain joins TRBV28 and TRBJ2-1; no clear D gene. Germline CDR1 reads MDHEN; CDR2 reads SYDVKM. Trimming cost V 10 bases and J 0 bases, with 13 bases left between them. The CDR3 totals 14 residues. The CDR3 coding sequence is TGTGCCACCACCCAGAATCCCTCCTACAATGAGCAGTTCTTC. Translation gives CATTQNPSYNEQFF.

Only a few counts were recorded for this clone. The chain couples TRBV5-8 to TRBJ2-4; 7 nucleotides line up with TRBD2. Germline V gene lookup returns CDR1 SGHTS and CDR2 YDEGEE. V shed 7 bases, J shed 4 bases, and the junction held 8 bases outside the gene matches. The CDR3 spans 14 residues. CDR3 loop: CASPADSGKNIQYF. CDR3 nucleotide sequence: TGTGCCAGCCCCGCGGATAGCGGGAAAAACATTCAGTACTTC.

This rearrangement joins TRBV6-5 to TRBJ1-1; TRBD1 matches at 8 bases. CDR3 length: 14 residues. J gave up 5 bases and V 4 bases, and 6 bases lay outside the gene matches. CDR1 and CDR2 from the germline V gene are MNHEY and SVGAGI. CDR3 DNA sequence: TGTGCCAGCAGTTCACAGGGGGTGTCGACTGAAGCTTTCTTT. The encoded protein is CASSSQGVSTEAFF.

The chain couples TRBV24-1 to TRBJ2-3; 7 nucleotides align to TRBD1. Per the germline V gene, CDR1 is KGHDR and CDR2 is SFDVKD. The CDR3 is 13 residues long. V was pared by 4 bases and J by 5 bases, with 2 bases of the junction left unmatched. The CDR3 protein is CATSEGGGDTQYF. The CDR3 DNA follows: TGTGCCACCAGTGAAGGGGGCGGAGATACGCAGTATTTT.

The chain employs TRBV6-5 and TRBJ1-2; 12 bases align to TRBD1. CDR3 size: 15 residues. CDR1 is MNHEY and CDR2 is SVGAGI in the germline V gene. V shed 2 bases and J 8 bases; nucleotides not matched to a gene: 6. The CDR3, as DNA: TGTGCCAGCAGTTACAAGGGACAGGGGGCGTTAGGCTACACCTTC. Its translation is CASSYKGQGALGYTF.

The chain carries TRBV19 and TRBJ2-7; 9 bases agree with TRBD2. The ends lost 4 bases at V and 2 bases at J; junction bases unmatched: 3. Germline CDR1 LNHDA, CDR2 SQIVND (reference sequence). The CDR3 consists of 14 residues. The CDR3 DNA sequence: TGTGCCAGTAGTAATAGCGGGGGTGCCTACGAGCAGTACTTC. It translates to CASSNSGGAYEQYF. The variable domain in full, with the rest retrieved from reference TRBV19 and TRBJ2-7, is DGGITQSPKYLFRKEGQNVTLSCEQNLNHDAMYWYRQDPGQGLRLIYYSQIVNDFQKGDIAEGYSVSREKKESFPLTVTSAQKNPTAFYLCASSNSGGAYEQYFGPGTRLTVT.

Here the CDR3 reads CAWSHRDEQYF. The CDR3, as DNA: TGTGCCTGGTCCCACAGGGACGAGCAGTACTTC. V usage is TRBV30 and J usage is TRBJ2-7; TRBD1 might be the D (6 bases). Germline V gene sequence: CDR1 GTSNPN, CDR2 SVGIG (reference sequence). V shed 5 bases and J shed 5 bases, with 10 bases lying between them. This CDR3 is 11 amino acids long. The complete variable domain, with remaining parts taken from reference TRBV30 and TRBJ2-7, reads SQTIHQWPATLVQPVGSPLSLECTVEGTSNPNLYWYRQAAGRGLQLLFYSVGIGQISSEVPQNLSASRPQDRQFILSSKKLLLSDSGFYLCAWSHRDEQYFGPGTRLTVT.

CDR3 residues: CASSPTDRANYGYTF. The DNA of the CDR3 is TGTGCCAGTAGTCCAACGGACAGAGCTAACTATGGCTACACCTTC. The V call is TRBV19, the J call TRBJ1-2; possibly TRBD1 for D (6 bases). Germline V lookup: CDR1 LNHDA, CDR2 SQIVND (reference sequence). This CDR3 has 15 amino acids. The V end lost 5 bases, the J end lost 0 bases, and 13 bases lay between the germline ends. The complete variable domain, with remaining parts taken from reference TRBV19 and TRBJ1-2, reads DGGITQSPKYLFRKEGQNVTLSCEQNLNHDAMYWYRQDPGQGLRLIYYSQIVNDFQKGDIAEGYSVSREKKESFPLTVTSAQKNPTAFYLCASSPTDRANYGYTFGSGTRLTVV.